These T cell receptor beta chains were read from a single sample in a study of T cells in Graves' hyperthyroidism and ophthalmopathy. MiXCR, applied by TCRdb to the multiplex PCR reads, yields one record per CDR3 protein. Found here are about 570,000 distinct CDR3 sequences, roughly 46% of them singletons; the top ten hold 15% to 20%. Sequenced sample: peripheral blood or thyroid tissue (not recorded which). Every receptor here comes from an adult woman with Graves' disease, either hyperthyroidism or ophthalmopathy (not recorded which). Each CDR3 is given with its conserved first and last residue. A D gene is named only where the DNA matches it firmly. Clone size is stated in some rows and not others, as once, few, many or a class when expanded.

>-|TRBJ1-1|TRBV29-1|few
CSVLGTEAFF
TGCAGCGTTTTGGGGACTGAAGCTTTCTTT
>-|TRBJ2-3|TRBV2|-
CASEREKADTQYF
TGTGCCAGCGAACGGGAGAAAGCAGATACGCAGTATTTT
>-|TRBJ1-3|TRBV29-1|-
CSVVAATHAQPAGNTIYF
TGCAGCGTTGTAGCGGCCACACATGCTCAGCCGGCTGGAAACACCATATATTTT
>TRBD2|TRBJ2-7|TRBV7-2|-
CASSSGLAGVQYF
TGTGCCAGCAGCTCGGGACTAGCGGGGGTTCAGTACTTC
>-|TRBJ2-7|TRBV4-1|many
CASSQTTRPTGYEQYF
TGCGCCAGCAGCCAAACGACTAGGCCTACGGGCTACGAGCAGTACTTC
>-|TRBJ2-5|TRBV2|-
CASSEGARHGETQYF
TGTGCCAGCAGTGAAGGCGCCAGACATGGCGAGACCCAGTACTTC
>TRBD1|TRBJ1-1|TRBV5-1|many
CASKRGGDTEAFF
TGCGCCAGCAAGAGAGGGGGCGACACTGAAGCTTTCTTT
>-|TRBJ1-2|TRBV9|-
CASSGSNRDGYTF
TGTGCCAGCAGCGGCTCCAACAGGGATGGCTACACCTTC
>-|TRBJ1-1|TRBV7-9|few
CASSNYRRDTEAFF
TGTGCCAGCAGCAATTACAGGCGGGACACTGAAGCTTTCTTT
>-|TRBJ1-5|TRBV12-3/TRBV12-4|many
CASSSTGNQPQHF
TGTGCCAGCAGTTCGACAGGAAATCAGCCCCAGCATTTT
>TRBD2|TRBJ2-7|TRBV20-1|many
CSALGLAGVYEQYF
TGCAGTGCTTTGGGACTAGCGGGAGTGTACGAGCAGTACTTC
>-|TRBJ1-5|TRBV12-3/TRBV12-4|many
CASSLGDPQHF
TGTGCCAGCAGTTTGGGGGACCCCCAGCATTTT
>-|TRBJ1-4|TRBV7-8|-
CASSVADSLIEKLFF
TGTGCCAGCAGCGTAGCGGACAGCCTAATCGAAAAACTGTTTTTT
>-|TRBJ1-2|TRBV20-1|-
CSASGTLDGYTF
TGCAGTGCTAGCGGGACATTGGATGGCTACACCTTC
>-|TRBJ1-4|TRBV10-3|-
CAITESVQDGKPFF
TGTGCCATCACTGAGTCGGTGCAGGACGGAAAACCGTTTTTT
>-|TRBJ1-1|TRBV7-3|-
CASSLQGRRTEAFF
TGTGCCAGCAGCTTACAGGGGCGGAGGACTGAAGCTTTCTTT